This T cell receptor (beta chain) was retrieved from a study of blood T cell repertoires in COVID-19. Across the whole study: COVID-19 samples from acute and convalescent phases originated in the United States, Italy and Spain. T cells, B-cell-depleted T cells, or PBMCs supplied cDNA or gDNA.

Authors' data handling: The assay estimated nucleated cells by amplifying reference gene primers. Method: immunoSEQ multiplex PCR; TCRdb's copy keeps in-frame clones and lacks some. The V and J calls and clone size are taken from that table; D and trimming were inferred from the DNA. The sample gives 200,000 to 250,000 clones, around 81% of which show up once; about 7.2% is in the top ten. The CDR3 runs to 14 residues. Germline V gene lookup returns CDR1 SGHTA and CDR2 FQGNSA. The junction had 4 bases not matched to a gene; V was cut back by 5 bases and J by 0 bases. The sample was peripheral blood. J is TRBJ2-7 and V is TRBV7-2; 7 nucleotides line up with TRBD2. The receptor's source is a woman between 65 and 79 years old with acute or convalescent COVID-19. CDR3 nucleotide sequence: TGTGCCAGCAGCGCCGGGACTACCTCCTACGAGCAGTACTTC. Its protein is CASSAGTTSYEQYF.